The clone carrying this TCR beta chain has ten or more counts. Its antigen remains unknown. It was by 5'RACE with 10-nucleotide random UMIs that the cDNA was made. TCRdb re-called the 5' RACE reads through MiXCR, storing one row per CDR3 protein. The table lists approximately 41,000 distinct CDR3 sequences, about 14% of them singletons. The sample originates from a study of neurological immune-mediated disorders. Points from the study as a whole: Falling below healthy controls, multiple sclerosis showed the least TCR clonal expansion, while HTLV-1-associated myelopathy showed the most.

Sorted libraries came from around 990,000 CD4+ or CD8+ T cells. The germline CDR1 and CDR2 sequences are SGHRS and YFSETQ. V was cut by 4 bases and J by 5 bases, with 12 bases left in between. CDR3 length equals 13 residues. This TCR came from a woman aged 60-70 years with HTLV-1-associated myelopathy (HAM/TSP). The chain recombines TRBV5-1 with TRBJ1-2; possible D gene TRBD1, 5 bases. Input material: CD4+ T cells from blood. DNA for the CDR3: TGCGCCAGCAGCCCGGACACGCTTTATGGCTACACCTTC. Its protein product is CASSPDTLYGYTF.